Presented here are 3 T cell receptor beta chains from one specimen sequenced in a study of shared clonotypes between healthy human individuals. Clones were read by immunoSEQ multiplex PCR, and TCRdb kept only the in-frame ones, dropping some. The sample has some 2,100,000 clones; approximately 95% are singletons. Input material: naive CD4+ T cells sorted from blood. Noted subset: CD45RA+ positively selected. The receptors come from a man in his late teens or twenties in good health.

This chain uses TRBV5-1 with TRBJ1-1; D perhaps matches TRBD1 (5 bases). The CDR3 covers 15 residues. Trimming stripped 6 bases from V and 3 bases from J, with 18 bases between. The germline V gene has CDR1 SGHRS and CDR2 YFSETQ. CDR3 DNA: TGCGCCAGCACCTGGGACGGACTCGTAGACACTGAAGCTTTCTTT. Protein product: CASTWDGLVDTEAFF.

The chain uses TRBV30 and TRBJ1-5, with a possible D match to TRBD1 (6 bases). Germline V gives CDR1 GTSNPN, CDR2 SVGIG (reference sequence). The V gene lost 2 bases and the J gene lost 5 bases, with 13 bases spanning the gap. The CDR3 has 14 amino acids. CDR3 coding DNA: TGTGCCTGGAGTACATGGGGGGGCTATCAGCCCCAGCATTTT. As protein: CAWSTWGGYQPQHF.

V usage is TRBV19 and J usage is TRBJ2-7, with D maybe TRBD1 (5 bases). The CDR3 is made up of 15 amino acids. With 6 bases removed from V and 1 base from J, the gap between germline ends came to 16 bases. CDR1 is LNHDA, CDR2 SQIVND, per germline (reference sequence). The CDR3 loop is CASSHPGRVSYEQYF. CDR3 in DNA: TGTGCCAGTAGCCACCCGGGCAGGGTATCCTACGAGCAGTACTTC.